These T cell receptor beta chains were read from a single sample in a study of shared clonotypes between healthy human individuals. The repertoire was sequenced with immunoSEQ multiplex PCR; TCRdb's copy has only in-frame clones and lacks some. This table has 850,000 to 1,200,000 clones, about 74% appearing once. Sequencing was done on a sample of memory CD4+ T cells sorted from blood. These TCRs come from a man between 18 and 29 years old in good health. The CDR3 runs from the conserved cysteine through the conserved F or W.

j_call: TRBJ2-3; v_call: TRBV6-5; cdr3_aa: CATQGARDTQYF
j_call: TRBJ1-2; v_call: TRBV29-1; cdr3_aa: CSVRPGTGGYGYTF
j_call: TRBJ2-3; v_call: TRBV14; cdr3_aa: CASRVGAGATQYF
j_call: TRBJ2-3; v_call: TRBV7-9; cdr3_aa: CASSLAAGGRNTQYF
j_call: TRBJ2-7; v_call: TRBV7-9; cdr3_aa: CASSLEAPDRGHEQYF
j_call: TRBJ1-4; v_call: TRBV15; cdr3_aa: CATSRDGGNEKLFF
j_call: TRBJ2-5; v_call: TRBV5-4; cdr3_aa: CASSAVGKETQYF
j_call: TRBJ2-3; v_call: TRBV19; cdr3_aa: CASSMEDSTDTQYF
j_call: TRBJ2-5; v_call: TRBV9; cdr3_aa: CASSLTGDSQETQYF
j_call: TRBJ1-1; v_call: TRBV7-8; cdr3_aa: CASSFELLNTEAFF
j_call: TRBJ1-1; v_call: TRBV19; cdr3_aa: CASRSRTPAKTEAFF
j_call: TRBJ2-1; v_call: TRBV28; cdr3_aa: CASSLIRQGAYEQFF
j_call: TRBJ2-2; v_call: TRBV10-1; cdr3_aa: CASSSGTANTGELFF
j_call: TRBJ2-7; v_call: TRBV6-5; cdr3_aa: CASKSSGGGYEQYF
j_call: TRBJ2-1; v_call: TRBV2; cdr3_aa: CASSRRESQFF
j_call: TRBJ1-3; v_call: TRBV30; cdr3_aa: CAWSPELATWGNTIYF
j_call: TRBJ2-2; v_call: TRBV5-1; cdr3_aa: CASSLIAGDTGELFF
j_call: TRBJ1-5; v_call: TRBV15; cdr3_aa: CATSGRTAFDSNQPQHF
j_call: TRBJ2-7; v_call: TRBV29-1; cdr3_aa: CSVFTDGPYEQYF
j_call: TRBJ2-7; v_call: TRBV2; cdr3_aa: CASSRDKSEQYF
j_call: TRBJ2-5; v_call: TRBV5-1; cdr3_aa: CASSLQVDETQYF
j_call: TRBJ2-3; v_call: TRBV18; cdr3_aa: CASSRPRTAGRDTQYF
j_call: TRBJ2-7; v_call: TRBV15; cdr3_aa: CATSSTGAREQYF
j_call: TRBJ2-7; v_call: TRBV30; cdr3_aa: CAWTKGGYEQYF
j_call: TRBJ1-2; v_call: TRBV7-2; cdr3_aa: CASSFGGRTNYGYTF
j_call: TRBJ1-4; v_call: TRBV5-8; cdr3_aa: CASSLEGQSREKLFF
j_call: TRBJ1-3; v_call: TRBV6-1; cdr3_aa: CASSFGSSGNTIYF
j_call: TRBJ1-1; v_call: TRBV6-7; cdr3_aa: CASSYPDRASMNTEAFF
j_call: TRBJ1-4; v_call: TRBV30; cdr3_aa: CAWSGRSEKLFF